Listed below are T cell receptor beta chains from one sample, sequenced in a study of blood T cell repertoires in COVID-19. Assay used: immunoSEQ multiplex PCR; TCRdb lists only in-frame clones, some missing. The table has tens of thousands of clones, 60% to 85% seen once; the top ten hold more than 13%. Sequencing was carried out using peripheral blood. These TCRs come from a human donor with active or convalescent COVID-19. The donor label of this sample is uncertain. CDR3s include the opening cysteine and the closing phenylalanine or tryptophan. Some rows have no size entry. The others give once, few or many, or a class for an expanded clone.

size | V | CDR3
few | TRBV4-1 | CASSQGGSGSDTQYF
once | TRBV7-3 | CASSLIAGATDTQYF
. | TRBV19 | CASTDRVNQPQHF
. | TRBV28 | CASRIQGAPPYGYTF
. | TRBV6-5 | CASSSRDSNQPQHF
. | TRBV5-1 | CASSLSEGSYGYTF
. | TRBV10-2 | CASREGPVSTDTQYF
. | TRBV7-2 | CASSLVALVGSTEAFF
once | TRBV6-2/TRBV6-3 | CASSYDLRGSFKGTGELFF
. | TRBV21-1 | CASSSPPEDLPRSGNTIYF
. | TRBV10-1 | CASSNPGGREQYF
. | TRBV7-2 | CASSLNSGRETQYF
once | TRBV4-1 | CASSHPGGDTQYF
. | TRBV29-1 | CSVIEASHAFF
few | TRBV18 | CASSPPSSGNGETQYF
. | TRBV6-5 | CASSSGQGVPDTQYF
few | TRBV5-1 | CASSLAGYAADEQYF
. | TRBV24-1 | CATSDPTRLDKSNEEQFF
few | TRBV5-1 | CASSSTLTSGGYNEQFF
. | TRBV5-6 | CASSFVNQPQHF
. | TRBV20-1 | CRGASGHEQFF
. | TRBV11-2 | CASSLTAMNTEAFF
. | TRBV3-1/TRBV3-2 | CASRQNRNTEAFF
few | TRBV5-4 | CASSPDRGFSTDTQYF
. | TRBV10-3 | CAISYSGTGGAMNTEAFF
once | TRBV7-9 | CASSPRQGMSGYTF
. | TRBV29-1 | CSVQPGAPRSGNNEQFF
. | TRBV11-1 | CASSLAMTSGYNEQFF
. | TRBV5-8 | CASSLEGGSTDTQYF
. | TRBV6-5 | CASSYGYSSQETQYF
. | TRBV6-2/TRBV6-3 | CASSGEAGNYGYTF
. | TRBV7-9 | CASRISGNTEAFF
. | TRBV6-5 | CASSLGTSDSEKLFF
. | TRBV7-8 | CASSLTVGAGNTEAFF
. | TRBV27 | CASSPEPRRDNFQSSYNSPLHF